This T cell receptor beta chain was profiled in a study of beta chain features in type 1 diabetes (dated by TCRdb to 2016 to 2019). For context, the study as a whole: Mean age, gender distribution, total cell number and subset yield were not different between patients and healthy donors. Whereas all 28 donors provided naive and central memory subsets, regulatory and stem cell-like memory subsets were isolated from just 8 patients and roughly eight healthy donors. The study compared TCRB repertoires of sorted circulating CD4+ T cell subsets between recently diagnosed type 1 diabetes patients and matched healthy donors. A total of 107,917,701 sorted cells were examined across all samples, and RNA yield correlated strongly with the number of cells per subset. On the study overall, not on this receptor specifically: HLA sub-analyses involved small numbers of individuals, so any influence of HLA type on TCRB rearrangement remained unresolved. Patients with type 1 diabetes made fewer insertions and deleted more nucleotides at VDJ recombination sites, implying thymic rearrangement abnormalities. Shorter templates might be favored by PCR, yet because patient and control samples were amplified and corrected together, any such skew would affect both groups equally. A moderate but significant shortening of TCRB CDR3 length was observed in type 1 diabetes patients in all four CD4+ subsets. Naive, central memory and regulatory TCRB repertoires appeared more similar among patients than among healthy donors. Because cDNA was sequenced instead of genomic DNA, highly expressing activated cells could be over-represented, though the groups showed no difference in activation or CD3 levels.

As to this clone: No antigen is known for it. It has no much larger one-base neighbor in the sample; base qualities were not kept. Other DNA sequences within the sample encode an identical CDR3.

From each donor, a single peripheral blood sample of about 100 mL on average was drawn into heparinised tubes. Naive, central memory, regulatory and stem cell-like memory CD4+ T cells were sorted on a BD FACSAria II using a panel including CD45RO, CCR7, CD25, CD127, CD95 and CD27. A purity above 95% was achieved for all sorted populations. PBMCs were isolated immediately by Lymphoprep density gradient centrifugation and stained directly without culture. So that batch effects would be minimized, each experiment stained and sorted samples in pairs, pairing one healthy donor with one patient. Trimming at the junction amounts to 7 bases on V and 3 bases on J, and the germline ends lie 4 bases apart. The germline V gene specifies MDHEN as CDR1 and SYDVKM as CDR2. The CDR3 covers 11 residues, taking in both the cysteine and the phenylalanine. The retained sequence is limited to the CDR3, 33 bases, with the frame set at the first base.

The entire amount of isolated RNA was reverse transcribed using the High Capacity cDNA Reverse Transcription Kit, so the sequenced TCRB transcripts were expressed ones. Naive, central memory and regulatory T cell samples underwent deep immunoSEQ sequencing, averaging around 4 million total reads per sample. Sorted cells were lysed in RLT buffer and RNA was extracted with DNase-treated RNeasy Micro or Mini kits, depending on cell number. To prevent cross-contamination, each cell subset was processed individually, whereas patient and healthy donor samples were processed jointly. TCRB sequences were amplified from cDNA with the immunoSEQ multiplex PCR, producing 87-bp fragments spanning the CDR3 region. The amplicons were sequenced using the Illumina HiSeq platform. The source study handled its data this way. PCR bias was corrected computationally using synthetic template baselines, and reads within Hamming distance 2 were collapsed, with unmergeable singletons discarded. Reads were aligned against IMGT to assign V, D and J genes, CDR3 length and insertions or deletions at six rearrangement sites. Within each subset, clonotype counts were normalized to the number of sorted cells before true diversity and Gini coefficients were calculated with the tcR R package. The overlap coefficient, calculated on TCRB nucleotide sequences, was used to quantify repertoire sharing. Out-of-frame TCRB sequences from naive cells were analyzed to stand in for the pre-selection repertoire. What TCRdb holds here is the immuneACCESS table cut down to in-frame rearrangements. Part of the clones is not present; checked against another copy, under half of the missing clones reflect an unresolved V gene, and the others are unexplained. That table is the source of V, J and clone size, and D and trimming were worked out from the DNA. In all, the sample holds about 640,000 clones, and roughly 12% of those were seen once. Around 0.12% of the sample lies in the top ten.

The source of this sequence is a young man with type 1 diabetes. Sequencing used naive CD4+ T cells from blood. What the cell subset or site label conveys for this sample: true naive CD4+ T cells. This chain joins TRBV28 to TRBJ1-5, with the D gene too uncertain to name. The CDR3 reads as follows: CASTSNQPQHF. The nucleotide sequence is TGTGCCAGCACCTCCAATCAGCCCCAGCATTTT.